This TCR beta chain is from a study of Tregs in tolerant kidney transplant recipients. Regarding the study as a whole: The most relevant donor-specific Treg TCRbeta repertoire apparently came from expansion with activated donor B cells.

Note on this clone: Its antigen is currently unknown.

Data came from immunoSEQ multiplex PCR; TCRdb stores just in-frame clones and leaves some out. The data show tens of thousands of clones, 95% to 98% seen once. The germline gives CDR1 SGHNT, CDR2 YENEEA. Trimming pared 4 bases from V and 4 bases from J, leaving 8 bases between. The CDR3 covers 14 residues. Thawed PBMCs were FACS-sorted into unstimulated CD4+CD25+CD127- regulatory T cells, CD4+CD25- non-regulatory cells, CD4 and CD8 cells. Before regulatory T cell sorting, thawed PBMCs rested overnight at 37°C in about 200 IU/ml IL-2. The TCR originated in a human donor who received a combined kidney and bone marrow transplant. The chain joins TRBV11-3 to TRBJ2-6; D is ambiguous. The sequenced sample was Tregs from blood, obtained before the transplant. The CDR3 is CASSSSQGANVLTF. CDR3 bases: TGTGCCAGCAGCTCCTCACAGGGGGCCAACGTCCTGACTTTC.